This TCR beta chain was sequenced during a study of response to subunit inactivated influenza vaccine. With regard to this clonotype: Antigen specificity is unknown.

Via MiXCR, TCRdb re-called the RT-PCR reads, giving one row per CDR3 protein. The sample comprises approximately 700,000 distinct CDR3 sequences, more than 11% of which are singletons, and approximately 6.5% rests with the top ten. General study points: Authors suggested each seasonal flu vaccination may recruit only limited numbers of new T cells.

The origin of this receptor is a man aged 50-60 years who received an inactivated influenza vaccine. The sample consisted of PBMCs from blood, taken less than 15 days before vaccination.

In nucleotides, the CDR3 is TGCGCCAGCAGTTGGGACAGCCCGCGTCTGTACTTC. It encodes CASSWDSPRLYF. The V and J genes are TRBV10-2 and TRBJ2-7, with TRBD1 matching over 7 bases. Trimming removed 5 bases from V and 12 bases from J; junction bases left unmatched: 10. This CDR3 comprises 12 residues. The germline V gene has CDR1 WSHSY and CDR2 SAAADI.